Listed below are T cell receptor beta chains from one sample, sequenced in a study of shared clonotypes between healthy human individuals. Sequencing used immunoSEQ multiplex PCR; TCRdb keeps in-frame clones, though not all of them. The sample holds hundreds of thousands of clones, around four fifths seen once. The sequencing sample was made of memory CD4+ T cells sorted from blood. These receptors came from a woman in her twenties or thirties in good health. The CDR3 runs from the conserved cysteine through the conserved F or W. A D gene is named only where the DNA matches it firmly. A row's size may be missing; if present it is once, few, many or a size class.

CDR3 protein: CASSPGQGYTDTQYF
CDR3 DNA: TGTGCCAGCAGCCCCGGACAGGGGTACACAGATACGCAGTATTTT
D gene: TRBD1
clone size: NA
V gene: TRBV5-4
J gene: TRBJ2-3

CDR3 protein: CASSSYRGLGYTF
CDR3 DNA: TGTGCCAGCAGCTCCTACAGGGGGCTTGGCTACACCTTC
D gene: TRBD1
clone size: NA
V gene: TRBV7-6
J gene: TRBJ1-2

CDR3 protein: CASSLSSGAEAFF
CDR3 DNA: TGTGCCAGCAGCTTAAGTTCGGGAGCCGAAGCTTTCTTT
D gene: NA
clone size: few
V gene: TRBV7-3
J gene: TRBJ1-1

CDR3 protein: CASSPKGSVRIEQYF
CDR3 DNA: TGTGCCAGCAGTCCCAAGGGCAGCGTAAGGATCGAGCAGTACTTC
D gene: NA
clone size: NA
V gene: TRBV28
J gene: TRBJ2-7

CDR3 protein: CASSPSPTSTDTQYF
CDR3 DNA: TGTGCCAGCTCGCCGTCCCCGACTAGCACAGATACGCAGTATTTT
D gene: NA
clone size: NA
V gene: TRBV18
J gene: TRBJ2-3

CDR3 protein: CASSLGDHTGELFF
CDR3 DNA: TGCGCCAGCAGCTTAGGAGATCATACCGGGGAGCTGTTTTTT
D gene: NA
clone size: NA
V gene: TRBV5-1
J gene: TRBJ2-2

CDR3 protein: CASSYGGVAGDEQYF
CDR3 DNA: TGTGCCAGCAGTTACGGCGGGGTAGCGGGAGACGAGCAGTACTTC
D gene: TRBD2
clone size: NA
V gene: TRBV6-6
J gene: TRBJ2-7

CDR3 protein: CSVVRRKTGVGYGYTF
CDR3 DNA: TGCAGCGTCGTCCGGCGGAAGACAGGGGTGGGTTATGGCTACACCTTC
D gene: TRBD1
clone size: NA
V gene: TRBV29-1
J gene: TRBJ1-2

CDR3 protein: CASSSGTGAREQYF
CDR3 DNA: TGTGCCAGCAGCTCCGGGACAGGGGCTCGGGAGCAGTACTTC
D gene: TRBD1
clone size: few
V gene: TRBV7-9
J gene: TRBJ2-7

CDR3 protein: CASSLVVSGSSYNEQFF
CDR3 DNA: TGTGCCAGCAGCTTAGTAGTGAGCGGGAGCTCCTACAATGAGCAGTTCTTC
D gene: TRBD2
clone size: NA
V gene: TRBV7-2
J gene: TRBJ2-1

CDR3 protein: CAIGSFRTGVGYTF
CDR3 DNA: TGTGCCATAGGGTCCTTTAGGACAGGGGTTGGCTACACCTTC
D gene: TRBD1
clone size: NA
V gene: TRBV28
J gene: TRBJ1-2

CDR3 protein: CAISESARKETQYF
CDR3 DNA: TGTGCCATCAGTGAGTCGGCGAGGAAAGAGACCCAGTACTTC
D gene: NA
clone size: few
V gene: TRBV10-3
J gene: TRBJ2-5

CDR3 protein: CAGLSGGRRTDTQYF
CDR3 DNA: TGCGCCGGCCTCAGTGGGGGTCGGCGCACAGATACGCAGTATTTT
D gene: NA
clone size: NA
V gene: TRBV23-1
J gene: TRBJ2-3

CDR3 protein: CASGSPLGEQYF
CDR3 DNA: TGTGCCAGCGGCTCCCCGTTGGGTGAGCAGTACTTC
D gene: NA
clone size: NA
V gene: TRBV14
J gene: TRBJ2-7

CDR3 protein: CASSAEVGGRGPDTQYF
CDR3 DNA: TGTGCCAGCTCGGCCGAGGTGGGCGGGAGGGGCCCAGATACGCAGTATTTT
D gene: NA
clone size: NA
V gene: TRBV21-1
J gene: TRBJ2-3

CDR3 protein: CASGRLASHEQYF
CDR3 DNA: TGTGCCAGCGGAAGACTAGCGTCCCACGAGCAGTACTTC
D gene: TRBD2
clone size: NA
V gene: TRBV28
J gene: TRBJ2-7

CDR3 protein: CAARRVDTSNQPQHF
CDR3 DNA: TGTGCCGCCCGGAGGGTCGACACTAGCAATCAGCCCCAGCATTTT
D gene: NA
clone size: once
V gene: TRBV6-1
J gene: TRBJ1-5

CDR3 protein: CASRGGRKNTEAFF
CDR3 DNA: TGTGCCAGCAGGGGGGGACGGAAGAACACTGAAGCTTTCTTT
D gene: NA
clone size: NA
V gene: TRBV9
J gene: TRBJ1-1

CDR3 protein: CASSNLGQYNEQFF
CDR3 DNA: TGTGCCAGCAGTAATCTCGGACAGTACAATGAGCAGTTCTTC
D gene: NA
clone size: many
V gene: TRBV6-5
J gene: TRBJ2-1

CDR3 protein: CAISDPDRANYGYTF
CDR3 DNA: TGTGCCATCAGTGACCCGGACAGGGCTAACTATGGCTACACCTTC
D gene: TRBD1
clone size: NA
V gene: TRBV10-3
J gene: TRBJ1-2

CDR3 protein: CASSLRTSGMVSYNEQFF
CDR3 DNA: TGTGCCAGCAGCCTAAGGACTAGCGGGATGGTCTCCTACAATGAGCAGTTCTTC
D gene: TRBD2
clone size: NA
V gene: TRBV7-6
J gene: TRBJ2-1

CDR3 protein: CASSQPDIQNTGELFF
CDR3 DNA: TGTGCCAGCAGCCAGCCCGATATACAGAACACCGGGGAGCTGTTTTTT
D gene: NA
clone size: NA
V gene: TRBV4-2
J gene: TRBJ2-2

CDR3 protein: CSVGFTSQTTGELFF
CDR3 DNA: TGCAGCGTTGGGTTTACTAGCCAAACGACCGGGGAGCTGTTTTTT
D gene: NA
clone size: NA
V gene: TRBV29-1
J gene: TRBJ2-2

CDR3 protein: CASSPGGRDTQYF
CDR3 DNA: TGTGCCAGCAGTCCAGGCGGGAGGGATACGCAGTATTTT
D gene: TRBD2
clone size: NA
V gene: TRBV28
J gene: TRBJ2-3

CDR3 protein: CASNLAYQDTQYF
CDR3 DNA: TGTGCCAGCAACCTAGCTTATCAAGATACGCAGTATTTT
D gene: NA
clone size: once
V gene: TRBV5-4
J gene: TRBJ2-3

CDR3 protein: CASSLYRVERGYNEQFF
CDR3 DNA: TGCGCCAGCAGCTTGTATCGAGTAGAACGGGGCTACAATGAGCAGTTCTTC
D gene: NA
clone size: NA
V gene: TRBV5-1
J gene: TRBJ2-1

CDR3 protein: CASSLGLAYEQYF
CDR3 DNA: TGTGCCAGCAGCTTGGGACTAGCTTACGAGCAGTACTTC
D gene: TRBD2
clone size: few
V gene: TRBV11-2
J gene: TRBJ2-7

CDR3 protein: CASSDPGTGGQKLFF
CDR3 DNA: TGCGCCAGCAGCGATCCAGGAACAGGGGGCCAAAAACTGTTTTTT
D gene: TRBD1
clone size: NA
V gene: TRBV4-1
J gene: TRBJ1-4

CDR3 protein: CASSQWGRPNTGELFF
CDR3 DNA: TGTGCCAGCAGCCAGTGGGGGCGGCCGAACACCGGGGAGCTGTTTTTT
D gene: NA
clone size: once
V gene: TRBV14
J gene: TRBJ2-2

CDR3 protein: CASSFKQGAEAFF
CDR3 DNA: TGTGCCAGCAGCTTCAAACAGGGCGCTGAAGCTTTCTTT
D gene: NA
clone size: NA
V gene: TRBV7-9
J gene: TRBJ1-1

CDR3 protein: CASSPGTADSGNTIYF
CDR3 DNA: TGTGCCAGCTCACCGGGGACAGCAGACTCTGGAAACACCATATATTTT
D gene: TRBD1
clone size: NA
V gene: TRBV18
J gene: TRBJ1-3

CDR3 protein: CASSGDRSQPQHF
CDR3 DNA: TGTGCCAGTAGCGGGGACAGGTCCCAGCCCCAGCATTTT
D gene: TRBD1
clone size: NA
V gene: TRBV19
J gene: TRBJ1-5

CDR3 protein: CASSYDRGATGELFF
CDR3 DNA: TGTGCCAGCAGTTACGACAGGGGAGCCACCGGGGAGCTGTTTTTT
D gene: TRBD1
clone size: once
V gene: TRBV28
J gene: TRBJ2-2